One sample yielded the 17 T cell receptor beta chains listed below, sequenced in a study of blood T cell repertoires in COVID-19. Sequencing used immunoSEQ multiplex PCR; TCRdb keeps in-frame clones, though not all of them. The profile shows 170,000 or so clones, over 75% of them singletons. Input material: PBMCs or T cells enriched from blood (not recorded which). All receptors come from a woman younger than 30 who had recovered from COVID-19.

This sequence joins TRBV10-3 and TRBJ2-7, with 7 bases identical to TRBD1. The V gene end was trimmed by 6 bases and the J gene end by 5 bases; junction bases not matched to a gene: 7. The CDR3 covers 13 residues. Germline CDR1 and CDR2: ENHRY and SYGVKD. The CDR3 bases are TGTGCCATCAGGACAGGGATTACCCACGAGCAGTACTTC. It translates to CAIRTGITHEQYF.

The V and J genes are TRBV11-3 and TRBJ2-7; the match to TRBD1 covers 7 bases. Trimming at V came to 5 bases and at J to 4 bases, leaving 8 bases not matched to a gene. The germline V gene encodes CDR1 SGHNT and CDR2 YENEEA. The CDR3 spans 14 residues. CDR3 sequence (DNA): TGTGCCAGCAGCACGGGACAGTGGCCTTACGAGCAGTACTTC. This translates into CASSTGQWPYEQYF.

The chain recombines TRBV5-4 with TRBJ2-7, with D perhaps TRBD2 (5 bases). The CDR3 runs 14 residues. Trimming shortened V by 0 bases and J by 4 bases, and 11 bases separated the two germline ends. Germline V gene data show CDR1 as SGHNT and CDR2 as YYREEE (reference sequence). Written as DNA, the CDR3 is TGTGCCAGCAGCTTGGACAGTAGCGTTTACGAGCAGTACTTC. Its translation is CASSLDSSVYEQYF.

The chain carries TRBV6-5 and TRBJ1-2, with D maybe TRBD1 (6 bases). CDR3 size: 14 residues. The germline CDR1 and CDR2 sequences are MNHEY and SVGAGI. The ends were cut back, 4 bases at V and 4 bases at J, with 13 bases in the middle. The CDR3 DNA is TGTGCCAGCAGTTCGGCGGGGGCGGGCTATGGCTACACCTTC. This codes for CASSSAGAGYGYTF.

This clone has more than one count but fewer than ten. The gene calls are TRBV5-4 and TRBJ1-6; 7 bases are a match to TRBD1. CDR3 length: 15 residues. CDR1 is SGHNT, CDR2 YYREEE, per germline (reference sequence). The V segment lost 3 bases and the J segment 9 bases; nucleotides outside the gene matches: 9. The CDR3 bases are TGTGCCAGCAGCTCGGAAACAGGGGCGAGTTCACCCCTCCACTTT. Residues: CASSSETGASSPLHF.

V gene TRBV9 combines with J gene TRBJ1-2; 8 nucleotides line up with TRBD1. Germline trimming cut 2 bases from V and 1 base from J; bases unmatched to any gene: 4. CDR3 length equals 15 residues. Germline V gene sequence: CDR1 SGDLS, CDR2 YYNGEE. The CDR3 protein is CASSVGQELNYGYTF. The CDR3 region has the DNA TGTGCCAGCAGCGTGGGACAGGAACTTAACTATGGCTACACCTTC.

This clone was counted a single time. This sequence joins TRBV3-1 (or the pseudogene TRBV3-2) and TRBJ1-2; the match to TRBD1 covers 7 bases. The CDR3 is made up of 14 amino acids. V shed 2 bases, J shed 8 bases, and the junction held 8 bases outside the gene matches. CDR1 LGHDT and CDR2 YNNKEL come from the germline V gene (reference sequence). DNA for the CDR3: TGTGCCAGCAGCCAATCTACAGGGGCCCGAGGCTACACCTTC. This gives the protein CASSQSTGARGYTF.

The rearrangement links TRBV2 to TRBJ2-7, with D possibly TRBD2 on 6 matching bases. This CDR3 comprises 14 residues. Per germline, CDR1 SNHLY and CDR2 FYNNEI. The V end lost 6 bases, the J end lost 2 bases, and 14 bases lay between the germline ends. The CDR3 nucleotides are TGTGCCAGCAGGGGGACTCTATTAGCCTACGAGCAGTACTTC. Translated: CASRGTLLAYEQYF.

This clone was observed a single time. The V gene is TRBV9, the J gene TRBJ2-1, with 8 bases fitting TRBD1. Germline CDR1 and CDR2: SGDLS and YYNGEE. V gave up 1 base and J gave up 4 bases; unmatched junction bases: 13. There are 18 residues in the CDR3. As DNA, the CDR3 is TGTGCCAGCAGCGTAAGAGGGGCAGGACAGGGTAGGTACAATGAGCAGTTCTTC. This translates into CASSVRGAGQGRYNEQFF.

The count of this clone is one. The chain links TRBV28 to TRBJ1-3; D gene ambiguous. The CDR3 totals 10 residues. The germline V and J ends were trimmed by 9 bases and 6 bases, with 6 bases remaining between them. Germline V CDR1 and CDR2: MDHEN, SYDVKM. CDR3 DNA: TGTGCCAGTATGGCAAACACCATATATTTT. Translated, it gives CASMANTIYF.

The V call is TRBV7-2, the J call TRBJ2-2; D call uncertain. The germline V gene encodes CDR1 SGHTA and CDR2 FQGNSA. V shed 5 bases and J shed 4 bases, with 17 bases lying between them. The CDR3 sequence is 16 residues long. This CDR3 reads CASSQRVRSGTGELFF. The CDR3 DNA reads TGTGCCAGCAGCCAACGTGTGCGTAGTGGCACCGGGGAGCTGTTTTTT.

In this sample, this clone turned up once. The V call is TRBV2, the J call TRBJ2-7; the match to TRBD2 covers 11 bases. The CDR3 spans 14 residues. Per the germline V gene, CDR1 is SNHLY and CDR2 is FYNNEI. The ends lost 6 bases at V and 5 bases at J; junction bases unmatched: 6. CDR3 DNA sequence: TGTGCCAGCAGCCGTACTAGCGGGAGTAACGAGCAGTACTTC. This codes for CASSRTSGSNEQYF.

V and J are TRBV4-1 and TRBJ1-6, with D possibly TRBD1 on 6 matching bases. Trimming took off 5 bases at V and 7 bases at J, with 9 bases between the two ends. Germline CDR1 is MGHRA and CDR2 is YSYEKL. This CDR3 is 13 amino acids long. The CDR3 reads CASSRDTNSPLHF. The CDR3 DNA follows: TGCGCCAGCAGCAGGGACACCAATTCACCCCTCCACTTT.

The chain uses TRBV5-4 and TRBJ1-2; a possible D gene is TRBD1 (6 bases). Trimming took off 4 bases at V and 1 base at J, with 26 bases between the two ends. From germline, CDR1 is SGHNT and CDR2 YYREEE (reference sequence). This CDR3 is built from 19 residues. The CDR3 DNA is TGTGCCAGCAGCCCGAACTACGGGACAAGCCAAATTCTTAACTATGGCTACACCTTC. Translation: CASSPNYGTSQILNYGYTF.

The V and J genes are TRBV4-3 and TRBJ2-7; TRBD1 might be the D (5 bases). The ends were cut back, 1 base at V and 3 bases at J, with 10 bases in the middle. This CDR3 has 14 residues. Germline V gives CDR1 LGHNA, CDR2 YSLEER. The DNA of the CDR3 is TGCGCCAGCAGCCAAGGAAAGGGGATCTACGAGCAGTACTTC. Protein product: CASSQGKGIYEQYF.

This clone has only a few counts. The rearrangement uses TRBV3-1 (or the pseudogene TRBV3-2) and TRBJ1-6, with TRBD1 matching over 8 bases. Per the germline V gene, CDR1 is LGHDT and CDR2 is YNNKEL (reference sequence). The V and J ends lost 4 bases and 9 bases, in that order; junction bases with no gene match: 11. This CDR3 region has 16 residues. The CDR3 loop is CASSRGQEPGGSPLHF. The CDR3, as DNA: TGTGCCAGCAGCCGGGGACAGGAACCCGGGGGTTCACCCCTCCACTTT.

The chain recombines TRBV7-8 with TRBJ2-7, with D possibly matching TRBD2 (6 bases). V was trimmed by 5 bases and J by 1 base, leaving 12 bases between them. This CDR3 region has 14 residues. Germline CDR1 is SGHVS and CDR2 is FQNEAQ. CDR3 in amino acids: CASSQGDWSYEQYF. CDR3 sequence (DNA): TGTGCCAGCAGCCAAGGGGACTGGTCCTACGAGCAGTACTTC. The full variable domain, with the rest looked up from reference TRBV7-8 and TRBJ2-7, is GAGVSQSPRYKVAKRGQDVALRCDPISGHVSLFWYQQALGQGPEFLTYFQNEAQLDKSGLPSDRFFAERPEGSVSTLKIQRTQQEDSAVYLCASSQGDWSYEQYFGPGTRLTVT.